These 28 T cell receptor beta chains were all obtained from the same sample, sequenced in a study of control samples from healthy donors and cancer patients. Assay used: immunoSEQ multiplex PCR; TCRdb lists only in-frame clones, some missing. The sample comprises fewer than 500,000 clones, roughly 90% of which are singletons, and around 6.5% rests with the top ten. Material: PBMCs. The source of these receptors is a man aged 35-49 years with head and neck cancer.

This sequence joins TRBV6-2 or TRBV6-3 and TRBJ1-2; D not resolved. The CDR3 has 16 amino acids. V lost 0 bases, J lost 8 bases, and 19 bases lay in between. Germline V gene sequence: CDR1 MNHEY, CDR2 SVGEGT. The CDR3 DNA reads as TGTGCCAGCAGTTACTCGAACGCCCCACAAATGGGAGGCTACACCTTC. It encodes CASSYSNAPQMGGYTF.

The J gene is TRBJ2-7, the V gene TRBV7-2; no clear D gene. There are 13 residues in the CDR3. Germline CDR1 SGHTA, CDR2 FQGNSA. V was pared by 3 bases and J by 0 bases, with 6 bases between. The chain's CDR3 is CASSFPSSYEQYF. CDR3 DNA: TGTGCCAGCAGCTTCCCCAGCTCCTACGAGCAGTACTTC.

The genes are TRBV7-5 and TRBJ2-1; the D call of TRBD1 is as the table states it, not checked on the DNA. TRBV7-5 is a recognized pseudogene. The CDR3 runs to 20 residues. CDR3 sequence: CARSAKTGDTTLSLYNEQFF. In nucleotides, the CDR3 is TGTGCCAGAAGCGCAAAAACAGGGGACACAACATTGTCCCTCTACAATGAGCAGTTCTTC.

This chain joins TRBV13 and TRBJ2-2; D may be TRBD2 (6 bases). There are 14 residues in the CDR3. Germline loops: CDR1 PRHDT, CDR2 FYEKMQ (reference sequence). Between the trimmed V and J ends, which lost 4 bases and 5 bases, there was a span of 11 bases. DNA for the CDR3: TGTGCCAGCAGCTCCCTCGGGGGTACCGGGGAGCTGTTTTTT. Translating gives CASSSLGGTGELFF.

This clone was detected once. The chain is built from TRBV5-4 and TRBJ2-1, with a tentative D call TRBD1 (6 bases). The CDR3 consists of 14 residues. The V gene lost 2 bases and the J gene lost 7 bases, with 13 bases spanning the gap. The V gene's germline CDR1 is SGHNT and CDR2 YYREEE (reference sequence). CDR3 sequence (DNA): TGTGCCAGCAGCTTTGGACAGCTGGATAATGAGCAGTTCTTC. Translated, it gives CASSFGQLDNEQFF. The whole variable domain, remainder taken from reference TRBV5-4 and TRBJ2-1, is ETGVTQSPTHLIKTRGQQVTLRCSSQSGHNTVSWYQQALGQGPQFIFQYYREEENGRGNFPPRFSGLQFPNYSSELNVNALELDDSALYLCASSFGQLDNEQFFGPGTRLTVL.

This clone has just a few counts. The J gene is TRBJ1-6, the V gene TRBV7-3; the match to TRBD1 covers 7 bases. The CDR3 sequence is 13 residues long. Trimming took 5 bases from V and 16 from J; bases not matched to a gene: 11. CDR1 is SGHTA and CDR2 is FQGTGA in the germline V gene. CDR3 residues: CASSPTTGSPLHF. In DNA, the CDR3 is TGTGCCAGCAGCCCAACGACAGGGAGTCCGCTCCACTTT.

V usage is TRBV6-2 or TRBV6-3 and J usage is TRBJ1-1; a possible D gene is TRBD1 (5 bases). CDR1 is MNHEY and CDR2 is SVGEGT in the germline V gene. The CDR3 extends over 18 amino acids. V lost 0 bases to trimming and J lost 5 bases, with 22 bases between them. CDR3 DNA: TGTGCCAGCAGTTACTCGAATGGTGGCGGGGGGTCGGGGACTGAAGCTTTCTTT. It specifies CASSYSNGGGGSGTEAFF.

This chain joins TRBV2 and TRBJ2-3; no clear D gene. The CDR3 covers 14 residues. V lost 2 bases and J 5 bases, leaving 11 bases between the germline ends. The germline CDR1 and CDR2 sequences are SNHLY and FYNNEI. For the CDR3, the DNA is TGTGCCAGCAGTGAACTGAACCCTCGAGATACGCAGTATTTT. Translating it yields CASSELNPRDTQYF. Full variable domain (missing parts from reference TRBV2 and TRBJ2-3): EPEVTQTPSHQVTQMGQEVILRCVPISNHLYFYWYRQILGQKVEFLVSFYNNEISEKSEIFDDQFSVERPDGSNFTLKIRSTKLEDSAMYFCASSELNPRDTQYFGPGTRLTVL.

The chain links TRBV28 to TRBJ1-2; 9 nucleotides agree with TRBD1. This CDR3 spans 16 amino acids. Germline V gene sequence: CDR1 MDHEN, CDR2 SYDVKM. Losses at the gene ends were 4 bases for V and 8 bases for J; bases not matched to a gene: 14. CDR3 loop: CASSSGTGSHYRGYTF. The CDR3 nucleotides are TGTGCCAGCAGTTCCGGGACAGGGTCGCATTATCGGGGCTACACCTTC.

This chain joins TRBV2 and TRBJ2-7; D is unresolved. This CDR3 is built from 12 residues. From germline, CDR1 is SNHLY and CDR2 FYNNEI. V lost 10 bases to trimming and J lost 0 bases, with 10 bases between them. The CDR3 DNA reads as TGTGCCACCGCTTTTAGCTCCTACGAGCAGTACTTC. Protein product: CATAFSSYEQYF.

The V call is TRBV27, the J call TRBJ2-7, with a weak D call TRBD2 (5 bases). The V and J ends lost 5 bases and 0 bases respectively, with 8 bases between them. Looked up from germline, CDR1 is MNHEY and CDR2 is SMNVEV (reference sequence). This CDR3 has 13 residues. CDR3 in amino acids: CASSRESSYEQYF. The CDR3 DNA is TGTGCCAGCAGTAGGGAGAGCTCCTACGAGCAGTACTTC.

The chain carries TRBV4-3 and TRBJ2-5, with TRBD2 as a possible D gene (7 bases). Germline V gene data show CDR1 as LGHNA and CDR2 as YSLEER. V lost 1 base and J lost 4, with 16 bases in between. The length of the CDR3 is 16 residues. The CDR3 here is CASSQGAGAGGETQYF. The CDR3 DNA follows: TGCGCCAGCAGCCAAGGGGCGGGGGCCGGGGGAGAGACCCAGTACTTC.

The chain uses TRBV11-3 and TRBJ2-2; D is undetermined. The CDR3 extends over 13 amino acids. Per germline, CDR1 SGHNT and CDR2 YENEEA. The germline V and J ends were trimmed by 0 bases and 5 bases, with 4 bases remaining between them. The CDR3 reads CASSLDGTGELFF. In DNA form, the CDR3 reads TGTGCCAGCAGCTTAGATGGGACCGGGGAGCTGTTTTTT. Complete variable domain (other parts from reference TRBV11-3 and TRBJ2-2): EAGVVQSPRYKIIEKKQPVAFWCNPISGHNTLYWYLQNLGQGPELLIRYENEEAVDDSQLPKDRFSAERLKGVDSTLKIQPAELGDSAVYLCASSLDGTGELFFGEGSRLTVL.

The chain carries TRBV28 and TRBJ1-5; D is possibly TRBD1 (5 bases). V lost 4 bases and J lost 5, with 15 bases in between. Germline V gene sequence: CDR1 MDHEN, CDR2 SYDVKM. The CDR3 spans 15 residues. CDR3 region: CASSSWGTADQPQHF. CDR3 coding DNA: TGTGCCAGCAGTTCCTGGGGGACGGCGGATCAGCCCCAGCATTTT.

The chain uses TRBV19 and TRBJ2-2; D call uncertain. Trimming left V 7 bases short and J 1 base short, with 16 bases between. The V gene's germline CDR1 is LNHDA and CDR2 SQIVND (reference sequence). The CDR3 loop spans 16 amino acids. The DNA for the CDR3 is TGTGCCAGTAACCAGAACACCCCCATGAACACCGGGGAGCTGTTTTTT. Translating it yields CASNQNTPMNTGELFF.

The gene calls are TRBV6-1 and TRBJ1-3; no clear D gene. Germline V gene lookup returns CDR1 MNHNS and CDR2 SASEGT. V lost 2 bases, J lost 2 bases, and 13 bases lay in between. The CDR3 has 16 amino acids. This chain's CDR3 is CASSEMSTAPGNTIYF. DNA for the CDR3: TGTGCCAGCAGTGAAATGTCAACCGCCCCTGGAAACACCATATATTTT.

The chain uses TRBV24-1 and TRBJ2-5; D gene uncertain. This CDR3 is built from 15 residues. Germline CDR1 and CDR2: KGHDR and SFDVKD. Trimming left V 0 bases short and J 5 bases short, with 12 bases between. CDR3 region: CATSDLGDPTETQYF. Written as DNA, the CDR3 is TGTGCCACCAGTGATTTGGGGGATCCAACCGAGACCCAGTACTTC.

This chain links TRBV5-4 with TRBJ2-4; 15 positions agree with TRBD2. Germline values: CDR1 SGHNT, CDR2 YYREEE (reference sequence). CDR3 size: 16 residues. J gave up 9 bases and V 4 bases, and 8 bases lay outside the gene matches. The CDR3 region is CASSRGGLAGGSIQYF. The DNA for the CDR3 is TGTGCCAGCAGCCGGGGGGGACTAGCGGGAGGAAGCATTCAGTACTTC.

This rearrangement joins TRBV10-3 to TRBJ1-1; D not certain. The CDR3 is 14 residues long. Germline loops: CDR1 ENHRY, CDR2 SYGVKD. The germline V and J ends were trimmed by 4 bases and 1 base, with 10 bases remaining between them. This CDR3 is CAISARIGNTEAFF. DNA for the CDR3: TGTGCCATCAGTGCACGTATCGGGAACACTGAAGCTTTCTTT.

The chain carries TRBV7-2 and TRBJ2-7; the match to TRBD1 covers 7 bases. Per germline, CDR1 SGHTA and CDR2 FQGNSA. V shed 5 bases and J 2 bases; nucleotides not matched to a gene: 6. This CDR3 contains 14 residues. The CDR3 DNA follows: TGTGCCAGCAGCCCAGACAGGGAACCCTACGAGCAGTACTTC. This translates into CASSPDREPYEQYF.

V is TRBV5-4 and J is TRBJ2-1, with a weak D call TRBD1 (6 bases). There are 13 residues in the CDR3. V was pared by 4 bases and J by 5 bases, with 10 bases between. The germline V gene has CDR1 SGHNT and CDR2 YYREEE (reference sequence). CDR3 loop: CASSQGTDNEQFF. The CDR3 bases are TGTGCCAGCAGCCAGGGGACCGACAATGAGCAGTTCTTC. Full variable domain (missing parts from reference TRBV5-4 and TRBJ2-1): ETGVTQSPTHLIKTRGQQVTLRCSSQSGHNTVSWYQQALGQGPQFIFQYYREEENGRGNFPPRFSGLQFPNYSSELNVNALELDDSALYLCASSQGTDNEQFFGPGTRLTVL.

This sequence joins TRBV28 and TRBJ2-2; TRBD2 matches at 7 bases. Trimming took 6 bases from V and 0 from J; bases not matched to a gene: 7. Germline V CDR1 and CDR2: MDHEN, SYDVKM. CDR3 length equals 16 residues. Here the CDR3 DNA reads TGTGCCAGCAGGGACCTTAGCGGGTCGAACACCGGGGAGCTGTTTTTT. Translated, it gives CASRDLSGSNTGELFF.

This chain connects TRBV30 to TRBJ2-3, with a weak D call TRBD1 (6 bases). This CDR3 spans 14 amino acids. Between the trimmed V and J ends, which lost 4 bases and 4 bases, there was a span of 15 bases. The V gene's germline CDR1 is GTSNPN and CDR2 SVGIG (reference sequence). CDR3 DNA: TGTGCCTGGACCGCAGGGGTCATGGCAGATACGCAGTATTTT. It is translated as CAWTAGVMADTQYF.

This chain uses TRBV27 with TRBJ2-2, with 8 bases that match TRBD2. Germline-derived CDR1 and CDR2 are MNHEY and SMNVEV (reference sequence). The CDR3 runs 17 residues. The ends lost 3 bases at V and 6 bases at J; junction bases unmatched: 12. DNA of the CDR3: TGTGCCAGCAGTTTTGGCAGGGAAGCGGGGGTTGCCGGGGAGCTGTTTTTT. Translated: CASSFGREAGVAGELFF.

The chain couples TRBV28 to TRBJ1-2, with D possibly being TRBD1 (5 bases). Germline CDR1 reads MDHEN; CDR2 reads SYDVKM. Trimming removed 6 bases at V and 4 bases at J, with 6 bases between. The CDR3 sequence is 11 residues long. CDR3 in amino acids: CASSTGYGYTF. CDR3 coding DNA: TGTGCCAGCAGCACAGGCTATGGCTACACCTTC.

The sample holds one count of this clone. The chain joins TRBV4-3 to TRBJ2-1; 10 bases map to TRBD2. Germline V gene sequence: CDR1 LGHNA, CDR2 YSLEER. This CDR3 is 16 amino acids long. Trimming cost V 3 bases and J 4 bases; bases outside gene matches: 6. In DNA, the CDR3 is TGCGCCAGCAGCCATGAAAGCGGGGGGGCTTACAATGAGCAGTTCTTC. Protein: CASSHESGGAYNEQFF.

The chain couples TRBV4-1 to TRBJ2-7; D remains ambiguous. CDR3 length: 12 amino acids. V was shortened by 5 bases and J by 3 bases, with 8 bases between the two germline ends. CDR1 and CDR2 from the germline V gene are MGHRA and YSYEKL. The CDR3 DNA sequence: TGCGCCAGCAGCTTTACTCGCTACGAGCAGTACTTC. Translated: CASSFTRYEQYF.

The rearrangement joins TRBV19 to TRBJ1-2, with D possibly being TRBD1 (5 bases). CDR1 LNHDA and CDR2 SQIVND come from the germline V gene (reference sequence). Deletions cut 1 base from V and 2 bases from J, with 11 bases between. The CDR3 loop spans 15 amino acids. The CDR3 bases are TGTGCCAGTAGTATAGGTCCGGGGGAGAACTATGGCTACACCTTC. This codes for CASSIGPGENYGYTF.